These 9 T cell receptor beta chains were sequenced from one sample in a study of CXCR3-negative and CXCR3-positive naive CD8 T cells. Their antigens remain unidentified. The authors prepared UMI-labeled TRB cDNA libraries by 5' RACE. TCRdb re-called the 5' RACE reads; one entry per CDR3 protein, DNA not given. This repertoire includes 140,000 to 150,000 distinct CDR3 sequences. Study observations and caveats: CXCR3-positive naive cells carried more hydrophobic TRB CDR3s than CXCR3-negative naive cells did.

The sample taken for sequencing was naive CXCR3+ CD8+ T cells from blood. Subset here: CD45RO-CCR7+CD27+CD95- naive CD8+ T cells expressing CXCR3 (TNR3+). The receptor source for this set is a human donor in good health. Some clones in this sample may be carry-over from other donors' samples.

This sequence joins TRBV7-2 and TRBJ2-1; the TCRdb D gene call, TRBD2, has no DNA to confirm it. CDR1 and CDR2 (germline): SGHTA, FQGNSA. The CDR3 runs 13 residues. The CDR3: CASSSSTAGEQFF.

The rearrangement uses TRBV29-1 and TRBJ2-5; without DNA, the TCRdb call of TRBD1 cannot be checked. Germline CDR1 reads SQVTM; CDR2 reads ANQGSEA. The CDR3 runs 17 residues. The chain's CDR3 is CSVEAPIRDRAQETQYF. The variable domain in full, with the rest retrieved from reference TRBV29-1 and TRBJ2-5, is SAVISQKPSRDICQRGTSLTIQCQVDSQVTMMFWYRQQPGQSLTLIATANQGSEATYESGFVIDKFPISRPNLTFSTLTVSNMSPEDSSIYLCSVEAPIRDRAQETQYFGPGTRLLVL.

CDR3 sequence: CASKLGSQNTEAFF. This chain joins TRBV10-2 and TRBJ1-1. CDR1 and CDR2 from the germline V gene are WSHSY and SAAADI. This CDR3 contains 14 residues.

The chain links TRBV3-1 to TRBJ2-7; TCRdb's D call, TRBD2, is unchecked because there is no DNA. This CDR3 has 14 amino acids. Per germline, CDR1 LGHDT and CDR2 YNNKEL (reference sequence). The CDR3: CASSPGTSGYEQYF.

The chain carries TRBV27 and TRBJ2-5; TCRdb gives TRBD1 as the D gene, but with no DNA this cannot be confirmed. There are 14 residues in the CDR3. The V gene's germline CDR1 is MNHEY and CDR2 SMNVEV (reference sequence). CDR3 sequence: CASSWTGGIETQYF.

This chain connects TRBV11-3 to TRBJ2-5; the D call of TRBD1 rests on TCRdb alone, since no DNA is present to check it. The CDR3 covers 16 residues. Germline V gives CDR1 SGHNT, CDR2 YENEEA. CDR3 protein: CASSSRDGEAQETQYF.

This chain joins TRBV12-3 or TRBV12-4 and TRBJ1-1. The CDR3 totals 16 residues. The CDR3 is CASSQKSHPTPTEAFF.

The chain uses TRBV7-9 and TRBJ1-1; TCRdb reports TRBD1, a call that lacks DNA to check it against. The CDR3 has 14 residues. The germline V gene has CDR1 SEHNR and CDR2 FQNEAQ (reference sequence). CDR3 sequence reads: CASKAVTGDTEAFF.

V is TRBV14 and J is TRBJ1-1. Germline CDR1 reads SGHDN; CDR2 reads FVKESK. The CDR3 has 15 amino acids. The CDR3 sequence is CASSQEGQTNTEAFF.